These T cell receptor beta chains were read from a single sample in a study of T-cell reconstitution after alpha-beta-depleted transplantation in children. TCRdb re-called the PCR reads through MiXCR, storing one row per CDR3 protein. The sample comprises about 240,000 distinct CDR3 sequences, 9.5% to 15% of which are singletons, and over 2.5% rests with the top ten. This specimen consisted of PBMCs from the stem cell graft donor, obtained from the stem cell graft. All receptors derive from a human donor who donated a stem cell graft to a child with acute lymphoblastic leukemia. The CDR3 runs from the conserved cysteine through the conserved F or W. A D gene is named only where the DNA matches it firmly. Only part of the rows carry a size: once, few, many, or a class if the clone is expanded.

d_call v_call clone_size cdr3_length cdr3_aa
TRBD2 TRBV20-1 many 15 CSALNRLAGVDTQYF
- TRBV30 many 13 CAFYLMGGNEQFF
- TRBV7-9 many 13 CASSLVSSHEQFF
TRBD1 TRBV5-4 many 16 CASRRNRGWNQETQYF
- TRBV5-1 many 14 CASSQAWGFYEQYF
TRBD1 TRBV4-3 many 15 CASSQSSTGAYEQYF
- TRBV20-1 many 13 CSARPLGGDEQYF
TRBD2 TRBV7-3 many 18 CASSLTSGGASSYNEQFF
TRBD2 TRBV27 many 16 CASSRATSGGFYEQYF
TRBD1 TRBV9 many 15 CASSAVGDSGHEQYF
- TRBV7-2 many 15 CASSPGGLSNEKLFF
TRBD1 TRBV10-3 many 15 CAISVPGQQTDTQYF
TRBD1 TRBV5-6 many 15 CASSSRDRLNSPLHF
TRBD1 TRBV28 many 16 CASSFRTGGSNTEAFF
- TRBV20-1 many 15 CSARDRQASYNEQFF
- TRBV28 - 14 CASSRGPSGKTQYF
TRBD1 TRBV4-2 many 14 CASSQGQGRNTQYF
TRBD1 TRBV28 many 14 CASKQGDRDYGYTF
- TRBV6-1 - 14 CASSVWGGADTIYF
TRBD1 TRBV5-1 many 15 CASSPEQGFIYEQYF
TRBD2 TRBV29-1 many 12 CSVRGSNYEQYF
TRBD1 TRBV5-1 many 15 CASSLRQGGKDEQFF
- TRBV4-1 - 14 CASSQDQLAGVRFF
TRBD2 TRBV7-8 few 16 CASSSGTSPSTGELFF
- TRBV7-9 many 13 CASSFLGGGEQYF
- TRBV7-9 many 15 CASSLGTGFTGELFF
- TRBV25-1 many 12 CASSESLYEQYF
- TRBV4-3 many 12 CASSQDRGEQYF
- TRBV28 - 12 CASRGNEEKLFF
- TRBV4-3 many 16 CASSQEAGFMNTEAFF
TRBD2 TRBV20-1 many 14 CSARDAVAGAEQFF
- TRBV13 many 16 CASSSNDGDSGNTIYF
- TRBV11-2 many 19 CASSVQTRTGRSGANVLTF
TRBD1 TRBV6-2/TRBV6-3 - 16 CASSHDDRGNTGELFF
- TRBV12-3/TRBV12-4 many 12 CASSRGAWEQYF
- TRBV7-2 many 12 CASSHNPHEQYF
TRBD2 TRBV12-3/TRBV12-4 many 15 CASSKLAGGPGEQFF
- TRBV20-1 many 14 CSGGRYGGGETQYF
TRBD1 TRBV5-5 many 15 CASLPGQGNTGELFF
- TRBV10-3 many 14 CAISEPVTNYGYTF
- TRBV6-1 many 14 CASSRHRDGQPQHF
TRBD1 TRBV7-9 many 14 CASSSTGGTYEQYF
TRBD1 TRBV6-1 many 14 CASSSGQGRYEQYF
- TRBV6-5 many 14 CASSYPDSSYEQYF
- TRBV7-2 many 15 CASSSGLQRNTEAFF
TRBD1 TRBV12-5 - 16 CASGLLRDRVPPGYTF
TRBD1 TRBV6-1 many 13 CASSPGQGDKLFF
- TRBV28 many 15 CASSFRGGRAGELFF
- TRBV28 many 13 CASSLSSNEKLFF
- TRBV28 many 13 CASSSQVFGELFF
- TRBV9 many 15 CASSFRTGSSYEQYF
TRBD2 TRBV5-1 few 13 CASIPSGGDEQFF
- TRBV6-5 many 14 CASSSQGRGNTIYF
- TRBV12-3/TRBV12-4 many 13 CASSVRGGTEAFF
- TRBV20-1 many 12 CSAPKSTDTQYF
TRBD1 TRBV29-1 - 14 CSVATGTGVSEAFF
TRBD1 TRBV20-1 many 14 CSTPTGPYQETQYF
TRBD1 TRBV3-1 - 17 CATSQDWPGTGGYGYTF
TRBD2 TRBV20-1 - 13 CSASAGGNGELFF